These T cell receptor beta chains were read from a single sample in a study of T cell repertoires in cytomegalovirus infection. These receptors have no identified antigens. In TCRdb, the reads were re-called with MiXCR into one record per CDR3 protein. The sample lists roughly 800,000 distinct CDR3 sequences; under 35% were seen once. The sequencing used cultured CD8+ T cells from PBMCs, collected from culture after CMV antigen stimulation. The receptors stem from a human donor in good health (CMV status not recorded). Some clones in this sample may be carry-over from other donors' samples. Both conserved end residues are part of each CDR3. Fields, in order: clone size, V gene, D gene, J gene, CDR3 protein, CDR3 DNA. A D gene is named only where the DNA matches it firmly. Expanded clones get a size class; other rows say once, few or many, or leave the size out.

NA,TRBV5-1,TRBD2,TRBJ2-1,CASSLRLAEYNEQFF,TGCGCCAGCAGCTTGAGGCTAGCGGAATACAATGAGCAGTTCTTC
NA,TRBV2,TRBD1,TRBJ1-2,CASRDRDGYTF,TGTGCCAGCAGGGACAGGGACGGCTACACCTTC
NA,TRBV4-3,TRBD2,TRBJ2-1,CASSEGLAPVDEQFF,TGCGCCAGCAGTGAGGGACTAGCTCCCGTAGATGAGCAGTTCTTC
NA,TRBV10-3,NA,TRBJ1-1,CAISLDQNTEAFF,TGTGCCATCAGCCTGGACCAGAACACTGAAGCTTTCTTT
NA,TRBV4-1,NA,TRBJ1-4,CASSQVAPGGRDEKLFF,TGCGCCAGCAGCCAAGTCGCACCCGGCGGGAGGGATGAAAAACTGTTTTTT
few,TRBV28,TRBD2,TRBJ2-1,CASSLLSGGNNEQFF,TGTGCCAGCAGTCTACTTAGCGGGGGGAACAATGAGCAGTTCTTC
many,TRBV7-2,NA,TRBJ1-1,CASRGVEYTEAFF,TGTGCCAGCCGAGGGGTTGAGTACACTGAAGCTTTCTTT
NA,TRBV4-1,NA,TRBJ1-1,CASTSGGTEAFF,TGCGCCAGCACTTCGGGGGGGACTGAAGCTTTCTTT
NA,TRBV7-9,NA,TRBJ1-5,CASAGRALNHPQHF,TGTGCCAGCGCCGGCAGGGCTCTCAATCATCCCCAGCATTTT
NA,TRBV6-6,TRBD2,TRBJ2-5,CASSASGGIQETQYF,TGTGCCAGCAGCGCTAGCGGGGGGATACAAGAGACCCAGTACTTC
many,TRBV7-9,TRBD2,TRBJ2-3,CASSPMIGGSTDTQYF,TGTGCCAGCAGCCCTATGATCGGGGGGAGCACAGATACGCAGTATTTT
once,TRBV4-1,NA,TRBJ1-2,CASSHQQGDGYTF,TGCGCCAGCAGCCACCAACAGGGCGATGGCTACACCTTC
NA,TRBV7-4,NA,TRBJ2-5,CASSSSARAYETQYF,TGTGCCAGCAGCTCTAGTGCTCGCGCCTATGAGACCCAGTACTTC
NA,TRBV19,TRBD1,TRBJ1-1,CASSLIRDRGSSTEAFF,TGTGCCAGTAGTTTAATCCGGGACAGGGGATCGAGCACTGAAGCTTTCTTT
few,TRBV6-5,NA,TRBJ1-5,CASSYQGDNQPQHF,TGTGCCAGCAGTTACCAGGGCGACAATCAGCCCCAGCATTTT
many,TRBV7-9,NA,TRBJ1-2,CASSSPDTYSNYGYTF,TGTGCCAGCAGCTCCCCTGACACCTATTCTAACTATGGCTACACCTTC
NA,TRBV7-2,TRBD2,TRBJ2-1,CASSFPHSGDSYNEQFF,TGTGCCAGCAGCTTCCCTCATAGCGGGGACTCCTACAATGAGCAGTTCTTC
NA,TRBV12-3/TRBV12-4,NA,TRBJ1-2,CASSDRSSYGYTF,TGTGCCAGCAGTGATCGGAGCTCTTATGGCTACACCTTC
many,TRBV12-3/TRBV12-4,NA,TRBJ1-2,CASSSDSGLYGYTF,TGTGCCAGCAGTTCCGACTCAGGATTATATGGCTACACCTTC
many,TRBV7-2,NA,TRBJ1-6,CASSLFIFSGNSPLHF,TGTGCCAGCAGCTTATTCATATTTAGCGGCAATTCACCCCTCCACTTT
NA,TRBV6-2/TRBV6-3,NA,TRBJ1-1,CASSFSAQDTEAFF,TGTGCCAGCAGTTTCTCTGCCCAGGACACTGAAGCTTTCTTT
NA,TRBV11-1,NA,TRBJ1-1,CAARGENTEAFF,TGTGCCGCGAGGGGGGAGAACACTGAAGCTTTCTTT
NA,TRBV10-3,TRBD2,TRBJ2-5,CAISELGGTSGQETQYF,TGTGCCATCAGTGAGCTGGGAGGGACTAGCGGGCAAGAGACCCAGTACTTC
few,TRBV6-6,NA,TRBJ1-4,CASRKGATNEKLFF,TGTGCCAGCAGGAAGGGTGCAACTAATGAAAAACTGTTTTTT
once,TRBV5-1,NA,TRBJ1-4,CASSSLGATNEKLFF,TGCGCCAGCAGCTCCCTGGGGGCAACTAATGAAAAACTGTTTTTT
NA,TRBV14,NA,TRBJ1-2,CASSQAYRQYYGYTF,TGTGCCAGCAGCCAAGCCTACAGACAATATTATGGCTACACCTTC
NA,TRBV6-1,NA,TRBJ2-1,CAGEGGSSYNEQFF,TGTGCCGGCGAGGGGGGAAGCTCCTACAATGAGCAGTTCTTC
few,TRBV20-1,NA,TRBJ2-7,CSASSGPNSYEQYF,TGCAGTGCTAGCTCCGGACCGAACTCCTACGAGCAGTACTTC
once,TRBV7-9,TRBD2,TRBJ2-1,CASSFAGGRGEQLF,TGTGCCAGCAGCTTCGCGGGGGGGCGGGGTGAGCAGCTCTTC
few,TRBV7-9,NA,TRBJ2-1,CASSNRNEQFF,TGTGCCAGCAGCAACAGAAATGAGCAGTTCTTC
NA,TRBV5-4,NA,TRBJ2-5,CATRWGGLAETQYF,TGTGCCACTAGGTGGGGGGGCCTCGCGGAGACCCAGTACTTC
NA,TRBV27,NA,TRBJ2-1,CASSDRIYEQFF,TGTGCCAGCAGTGACAGGATCTATGAGCAGTTCTTC
NA,TRBV4-3,NA,TRBJ1-1,CASSQVAGDTEAFF,TGCGCCAGCAGCCAAGTCGCGGGGGACACTGAAGCTTTCTTT
many,TRBV12-3/TRBV12-4,NA,TRBJ1-1,CASSPQSRRGMNTEAFF,TGTGCCAGCAGCCCCCAATCCAGGAGGGGGATGAACACTGAAGCTTTCTTT
NA,TRBV27,TRBD2,TRBJ2-3,CASRDDGGAVDTQYF,TGTGCCAGCAGGGACGACGGGGGGGCCGTAGATACGCAGTATTTT
many,TRBV7-8,NA,TRBJ1-2,CASSPHPGAGGYTF,TGTGCCAGCAGCCCTCATCCGGGAGCTGGGGGCTACACCTTC
many,TRBV7-8,NA,TRBJ2-6,CASSPYREGELTGANVLTF,TGTGCCAGCAGCCCGTACAGGGAAGGGGAGTTAACCGGGGCCAACGTCCTGACTTTC
few,TRBV15,NA,TRBJ2-3,CATSPEGGLGDTQYF,TGTGCCACCAGCCCCGAGGGGGGGCTCGGAGATACGCAGTATTTT
few,TRBV7-6,NA,TRBJ1-2,CASSPLAGGLAGSGYTF,TGTGCCAGCAGCCCCCTGGCCGGTGGCCTGGCGGGGTCTGGCTACACCTTC
NA,TRBV28,TRBD1,TRBJ2-5,CASTIGSRDRGSWTQYF,TGTGCCAGCACCATCGGGTCCCGGGACAGGGGATCCTGGACCCAGTACTTC
few,TRBV19,TRBD1,TRBJ2-5,CASSHHRGQETQYF,TGTGCCAGTAGTCACCACAGGGGCCAAGAGACCCAGTACTTC
few,TRBV7-9,NA,TRBJ1-2,CASSLGTTERKDGYTF,TGTGCCAGCAGCTTAGGGACTACGGAGAGAAAGGATGGCTACACCTTC
NA,TRBV11-1,NA,TRBJ1-1,CASTMGHTMNTEAFF,TGTGCCAGCACTATGGGACACACCATGAACACTGAAGCTTTCTTT
NA,TRBV5-5,NA,TRBJ2-7,CASSLRGFYEQYF,TGTGCCAGCAGCTTGCGGGGCTTCTACGAGCAGTACTTC
few,TRBV9,NA,TRBJ2-1,CASSSRSEQFF,TGTGCCAGCAGCTCCCGGAGTGAGCAGTTCTTC
NA,TRBV7-6,TRBD1,TRBJ2-7,CASSPYGTVSYEQYF,TGTGCCAGCAGCCCATACGGGACAGTCTCCTACGAGCAGTACTTC
NA,TRBV4-2,NA,TRBJ2-1,CASSQEFSEGGEQFF,TGTGCCAGCAGCCAAGAGTTTAGCGAGGGGGGTGAGCAGTTCTTC